This is a list of T cell receptor beta chains from one sample in a study of cytomegalovirus exposure and HLA in healthy donors. The protocol was immunoSEQ multiplex PCR, while the TCRdb copy is restricted to in-frame clones and leaves out a portion. In the table there are 85,000 to 95,000 clones, around three quarters of which are singletons. Sequencing was performed on PBMCs. These receptors all stem from a man in his thirties or forties in good health and CMV-seropositive. CDR3s include the opening cysteine and the closing phenylalanine or tryptophan. A D gene is named only where the DNA matches it firmly. Clone size is shown for a subset of rows, as once, few, many or a class of expanded clone.

CDR3nt: TGTGCCAGCAGTTACTCAGGACTAGCGGTCCAAGAGACCCAGTACTTC
CDR3aa: CASSYSGLAVQETQYF
v_gene: TRBV6-5
abundance: .
j_gene: TRBJ2-5
d_gene: TRBD2

CDR3nt: TGTGCCAGCAGCCCCGGGACAGGGGTTAACTATGGCTACACCTTC
CDR3aa: CASSPGTGVNYGYTF
v_gene: TRBV7-6
abundance: .
j_gene: TRBJ1-2
d_gene: TRBD1

CDR3nt: TGTGCCAGCTTCCTCGGACAGGGGTTTTCGCCCCTCCACTTT
CDR3aa: CASFLGQGFSPLHF
v_gene: TRBV6-1
abundance: few
j_gene: TRBJ1-6
d_gene: TRBD1

CDR3nt: TGTGCCAGCAGCTTAGGTCAAGAGCAGTACTTC
CDR3aa: CASSLGQEQYF
v_gene: TRBV11-2
abundance: few
j_gene: TRBJ2-7
d_gene: .

CDR3nt: TGTGCCAGCAGTAGACAGGTTGAAAAACTGTTTTTT
CDR3aa: CASSRQVEKLFF
v_gene: TRBV2
abundance: .
j_gene: TRBJ1-4
d_gene: .

CDR3nt: TGTGCCAGCAGTTTAGGGCTAGCGGTCTCCTACGAGCAGTACTTC
CDR3aa: CASSLGLAVSYEQYF
v_gene: TRBV27
abundance: .
j_gene: TRBJ2-7
d_gene: TRBD2

CDR3nt: TGTGCCAGCAGTTCCGAACTACATGCCCCCACAGATACGCAGTATTTT
CDR3aa: CASSSELHAPTDTQYF
v_gene: TRBV6-5
abundance: .
j_gene: TRBJ2-3
d_gene: .

CDR3nt: TGTGCCAGCAGCTTCGGACAGCCCTATGGCTACACCTTC
CDR3aa: CASSFGQPYGYTF
v_gene: TRBV5-6
abundance: .
j_gene: TRBJ1-2
d_gene: .

CDR3nt: TGTGCCAGCAGCCCCCACAGCCATGGCTACACCTTC
CDR3aa: CASSPHSHGYTF
v_gene: TRBV9
abundance: .
j_gene: TRBJ1-2
d_gene: .

CDR3nt: TGTGCCAGCCAGTACACCGGGGAGCTGTTTTTT
CDR3aa: CASQYTGELFF
v_gene: TRBV2
abundance: .
j_gene: TRBJ2-2
d_gene: .

CDR3nt: TGTGCCAGCTCGAGACAGGGGGCAAGTAATTCACCCCTCCACTTT
CDR3aa: CASSRQGASNSPLHF
v_gene: TRBV11-2
abundance: .
j_gene: TRBJ1-6
d_gene: TRBD1

CDR3nt: TGTGCCAGTAGTTGGTCTAGCGGCGACAATGAGCAGTTCTTC
CDR3aa: CASSWSSGDNEQFF
v_gene: TRBV19
abundance: .
j_gene: TRBJ2-1
d_gene: TRBD2

CDR3nt: TGTGCCAGCAGCTTTGGGGGAGGTTACCAAGAGACCCAGTACTTC
CDR3aa: CASSFGGGYQETQYF
v_gene: TRBV5-4
abundance: .
j_gene: TRBJ2-5
d_gene: .

CDR3nt: TGTGCCAGCAGTGAAGGGGTAGCGGGAGGGTACAATGAGCAGTTCTTC
CDR3aa: CASSEGVAGGYNEQFF
v_gene: TRBV2
abundance: .
j_gene: TRBJ2-1
d_gene: TRBD2

CDR3nt: TGTGCCACCAGCAGAGACAGGGGAGACTCCTACGAGCAGTACTTC
CDR3aa: CATSRDRGDSYEQYF
v_gene: TRBV15
abundance: .
j_gene: TRBJ2-7
d_gene: .

CDR3nt: TGCGCCAGCCGGAGGGGCTCTGGGGCCAACGTCCTGACTTTC
CDR3aa: CASRRGSGANVLTF
v_gene: TRBV5-1
abundance: .
j_gene: TRBJ2-6
d_gene: .

CDR3nt: TGTGCCAGCAGCTCCGAGGCGGGAGGGCGAAGCTATGGCTACACCTTC
CDR3aa: CASSSEAGGRSYGYTF
v_gene: TRBV7-9
abundance: once
j_gene: TRBJ1-2
d_gene: .

CDR3nt: TGTGCCAGCAGCCGAACTGCGGGGTTCACCGGGGAGCTGTTTTTT
CDR3aa: CASSRTAGFTGELFF
v_gene: TRBV7-6
abundance: .
j_gene: TRBJ2-2
d_gene: .

CDR3nt: TGTGCCAGTAGTACCCGGACAGGGGTGGGTGGGGCCAACGTCCTGACTTTC
CDR3aa: CASSTRTGVGGANVLTF
v_gene: TRBV19
abundance: .
j_gene: TRBJ2-6
d_gene: TRBD1

CDR3nt: TGTGCCAGCAGTCCCCCGGGTGTACGGTACAATGAGCAGTTCTTC
CDR3aa: CASSPPGVRYNEQFF
v_gene: TRBV28
abundance: .
j_gene: TRBJ2-1
d_gene: .

CDR3nt: TGCGCCAGCAGCCAAGCAGAACAGAACACTGAAGCTTTCTTT
CDR3aa: CASSQAEQNTEAFF
v_gene: TRBV4-3
abundance: .
j_gene: TRBJ1-1
d_gene: .

CDR3nt: TGTGCCAGCAGACACCCAGCGGGATTATCCTACGAGCAGTACTTC
CDR3aa: CASRHPAGLSYEQYF
v_gene: TRBV2
abundance: .
j_gene: TRBJ2-7
d_gene: TRBD2

CDR3nt: TGTGCCAGCACCCCCCCGAGGCTGATGAACACTGAAGCTTTCTTT
CDR3aa: CASTPPRLMNTEAFF
v_gene: TRBV14
abundance: few
j_gene: TRBJ1-1
d_gene: .

CDR3nt: TGTGCCAGTAGTCCACGACAGGGTGGTGGCTACACCTTC
CDR3aa: CASSPRQGGGYTF
v_gene: TRBV19
abundance: .
j_gene: TRBJ1-2
d_gene: TRBD1

CDR3nt: TGTGCCAGCAGCTTGGGAGGGAGAAATGAAAAACTGTTTTTT
CDR3aa: CASSLGGRNEKLFF
v_gene: TRBV13
abundance: .
j_gene: TRBJ1-4
d_gene: .

CDR3nt: TGTGCCAGCAGCCGGCAGCCCCTAGATCAAGAGACCCAGTACTTC
CDR3aa: CASSRQPLDQETQYF
v_gene: TRBV4-2
abundance: .
j_gene: TRBJ2-5
d_gene: .

CDR3nt: TGTGCCAGCAACCTCAGGACAGGGCACTCTGGAAACACCATATATTTT
CDR3aa: CASNLRTGHSGNTIYF
v_gene: TRBV5-6
abundance: once
j_gene: TRBJ1-3
d_gene: TRBD1

CDR3nt: TGCGCCAGCAGCTTGGATCTAGCGGGAGGCTCGTGGGTCTTC
CDR3aa: CASSLDLAGGSWVF
v_gene: TRBV5-1
abundance: .
j_gene: TRBJ2-1
d_gene: TRBD2

CDR3nt: TGTGCCAGCAGCTCAAACATGTTAAATCAGCCCCAGCATTTT
CDR3aa: CASSSNMLNQPQHF
v_gene: TRBV7-9
abundance: few
j_gene: TRBJ1-5
d_gene: .

CDR3nt: TGTGCCAGCACCCCCCCCGGCAGGGACACCTATGGCTACACCTTC
CDR3aa: CASTPPGRDTYGYTF
v_gene: TRBV6-1
abundance: .
j_gene: TRBJ1-2
d_gene: .

CDR3nt: TGTGCCAGCAGTTTGTCCGGTCTCTACGAGCAGTACTTC
CDR3aa: CASSLSGLYEQYF
v_gene: TRBV28
abundance: once
j_gene: TRBJ2-7
d_gene: .

CDR3nt: TGTGCCAGCAGTTACCTCGGTGTAGCTTTCTTT
CDR3aa: CASSYLGVAFF
v_gene: TRBV6-5
abundance: once
j_gene: TRBJ1-1
d_gene: .

CDR3nt: TGTGCCAGTAGTACCGACAGGGGGCGAGAGGGTGAAAAACTGTTTTTT
CDR3aa: CASSTDRGREGEKLFF
v_gene: TRBV19
abundance: few
j_gene: TRBJ1-4
d_gene: TRBD1

CDR3nt: TGTGCCAGCAGCAATACAGGGGGAGCTAATGAAAAACTGTTTTTT
CDR3aa: CASSNTGGANEKLFF
v_gene: TRBV9
abundance: .
j_gene: TRBJ1-4
d_gene: TRBD1

CDR3nt: TGCAGCGTCGGAATAGCGGGAGAGGTAGATACGCAGTATTTT
CDR3aa: CSVGIAGEVDTQYF
v_gene: TRBV29-1
abundance: .
j_gene: TRBJ2-3
d_gene: TRBD2

CDR3nt: TGCGCCAGCAGCGATCCTTTTGGGACAGGGGTTGGTAATGAGCAGTTCTTC
CDR3aa: CASSDPFGTGVGNEQFF
v_gene: TRBV5-1
abundance: few
j_gene: TRBJ2-1
d_gene: TRBD1

CDR3nt: TGCGCCAGCAGCCAAGTTGCCGTCGGTGTAGAAGCTTTCTTT
CDR3aa: CASSQVAVGVEAFF
v_gene: TRBV4-3
abundance: .
j_gene: TRBJ1-1
d_gene: .

CDR3nt: TGTGCCAGCAGTCGTAACAGGGCTGGCTACACCTTC
CDR3aa: CASSRNRAGYTF
v_gene: TRBV6-1
abundance: .
j_gene: TRBJ1-2
d_gene: .

CDR3nt: TGTGCCAGTAGGCCAGACAGGGTCTACGAGCAGTACTTC
CDR3aa: CASRPDRVYEQYF
v_gene: TRBV6-6
abundance: once
j_gene: TRBJ2-7
d_gene: TRBD1

CDR3nt: TGTGCCAGCTCACCTACAGGGGGAAGCACTGAAGCTTTCTTT
CDR3aa: CASSPTGGSTEAFF
v_gene: TRBV18
abundance: .
j_gene: TRBJ1-1
d_gene: TRBD1

CDR3nt: TGTGCCAGCAGCTTGGGTCCGAGGAGCTCCTACGAGCAGTACTTC
CDR3aa: CASSLGPRSSYEQYF
v_gene: TRBV5-4
abundance: .
j_gene: TRBJ2-7
d_gene: .

CDR3nt: TGCGCCAGCAGCCGAGGCGTGGCCGATCAGCCCCAGCATTTT
CDR3aa: CASSRGVADQPQHF
v_gene: TRBV4-1
abundance: .
j_gene: TRBJ1-5
d_gene: .

CDR3nt: TGTGCCATCAGTCCCCTCCCGGGACAGGGGCTCTCTGGGGCCAACGTCCTGACTTTC
CDR3aa: CAISPLPGQGLSGANVLTF
v_gene: TRBV10-3
abundance: .
j_gene: TRBJ2-6
d_gene: TRBD1

CDR3nt: TGCGCCAGCAGCCCGGGACTAGCGGAGAACAATGAGCAGTTCTTC
CDR3aa: CASSPGLAENNEQFF
v_gene: TRBV4-3
abundance: few
j_gene: TRBJ2-1
d_gene: TRBD2

CDR3nt: TGTGCCAGCAGGCGGAGCTCCTACGAGCAGTACTTC
CDR3aa: CASRRSSYEQYF
v_gene: TRBV6-5
abundance: .
j_gene: TRBJ2-7
d_gene: .

CDR3nt: TGTGCCAGCAGCCAAGACGGAGAACAGGGGGAACAGCCCCAGCATTTT
CDR3aa: CASSQDGEQGEQPQHF
v_gene: TRBV4-2
abundance: few
j_gene: TRBJ1-5
d_gene: TRBD1

CDR3nt: TGTGCCAGCAGTGAGGAGTTAAAGCTGATCTCTGGGGCCAACGTCCTGACTTTC
CDR3aa: CASSEELKLISGANVLTF
v_gene: TRBV6-1
abundance: few
j_gene: TRBJ2-6
d_gene: .

CDR3nt: TGTGCCAGTAGGCCCTTTACAGGGTCCGGTGAGCAGTTCTTC
CDR3aa: CASRPFTGSGEQFF
v_gene: TRBV19
abundance: .
j_gene: TRBJ2-1
d_gene: .

CDR3nt: TGTGCCAGCAGTTCAACAGGGGCGGCGAGTGAAAAACTGTTTTTT
CDR3aa: CASSSTGAASEKLFF
v_gene: TRBV28
abundance: .
j_gene: TRBJ1-4
d_gene: TRBD1

CDR3nt: TGTGCCATCAGTGAGCGAGGACAGAAGGCTGGAAACACCATATATTTT
CDR3aa: CAISERGQKAGNTIYF
v_gene: TRBV10-3
abundance: few
j_gene: TRBJ1-3
d_gene: .

CDR3nt: TGTGCCAGCAGCCCGGAAGCGAGCGGAGTTAGAACCCAGTACTTC
CDR3aa: CASSPEASGVRTQYF
v_gene: TRBV7-2
abundance: few
j_gene: TRBJ2-5
d_gene: .

CDR3nt: TGTGCCAGCTCAGCGGGACTACGGGACATTCAGTACTTC
CDR3aa: CASSAGLRDIQYF
v_gene: TRBV18
abundance: .
j_gene: TRBJ2-4
d_gene: TRBD2

CDR3nt: TGTGCCAGCAGCTTCTGGACAGCTAACTATGGCTACACCTTC
CDR3aa: CASSFWTANYGYTF
v_gene: TRBV7-2
abundance: once
j_gene: TRBJ1-2
d_gene: .

CDR3nt: TGTGCCAGCAGCCCCCCCGGGGGATTCACCGGGGAGCTGTTTTTT
CDR3aa: CASSPPGGFTGELFF
v_gene: TRBV7-9
abundance: .
j_gene: TRBJ2-2
d_gene: .

CDR3nt: TGTGCCAGGCCTCATATGAGCTCCTACAATGAGCAGTTCTTC
CDR3aa: CARPHMSSYNEQFF
v_gene: TRBV19
abundance: .
j_gene: TRBJ2-1
d_gene: .

CDR3nt: TGTGCCAGCAGTACCCGGGACAGGGATCCCTACGAGCAGTACTTC
CDR3aa: CASSTRDRDPYEQYF
v_gene: TRBV6-6
abundance: .
j_gene: TRBJ2-7
d_gene: TRBD1

CDR3nt: TGTGCCATCAGCGAACAGGGGGCAGGGACTGAAGCTTTCTTT
CDR3aa: CAISEQGAGTEAFF
v_gene: TRBV10-3
abundance: .
j_gene: TRBJ1-1
d_gene: TRBD1

CDR3nt: TGCGCCAGCATACACCCCCAATGGGAGCAGTACTTC
CDR3aa: CASIHPQWEQYF
v_gene: TRBV10-1
abundance: .
j_gene: TRBJ2-7
d_gene: .

CDR3nt: TGTGCCAGCAATCTTCCCGGGAACACGTTGGGTGAGCAGTACTTC
CDR3aa: CASNLPGNTLGEQYF
v_gene: TRBV2
abundance: .
j_gene: TRBJ2-7
d_gene: .